In its sample, the clone carrying this T cell receptor (beta chain) was seen many times. The antigen remains unidentified. This sample stems from a study of CD8+CD57+ T cells in acquired aplastic anemia. Overall study context: Roughly 3.2 ug was the average amount of DNA from sorted CD4+ and CD8+ cells. Healthy CD8+ samples averaged around 10 million reads. Study-wide results and caveats: The same twenty-nine CD8+ CDR3 sequences occurred in patients and in controls.

According to the study, genomic DNA was the template for TCR beta VDJ and CDR3 profiling. MiXCR was run by TCRdb on the reads, yielding one entry per CDR3 protein. The profile shows 100,000 to 130,000 distinct CDR3 sequences, around 50% of them singletons. The sample comprised sorted CD4+, CD8+, or CD8+CD57+ T cells (not recorded which) from PBMCs. The TCR comes from a human donor in good health, serving as a control.

CDR3 DNA sequence: TGTGCCAGCAGTTCCCAGTACACCATATATTTT. Its translation: CASSSQYTIYF. The chain couples TRBV6-5 to TRBJ1-3; D is undetermined. V was pared by 4 bases and J by 8 bases, with 6 bases between. This CDR3 region has 11 residues. In germline, CDR1 is MNHEY, CDR2 SVGAGI.